The entry below describes one T cell receptor beta chain. The antigen remains unidentified. These data originate in a study of a mutant IDH1 vaccine in newly diagnosed glioma. Study background: Treated patients had a mean age of roughly 40 years and an approximately 62% male, around 40% female split. Findings of the study overall: The vaccine induced immune responses, and these occurred in 93.3% of patients.

The sample's time point: baseline, week 1 (first vaccination visit). The treatment here: pre-vaccination baseline after standard-of-care therapy. This CDR3 contains 14 residues. V dropped 0 bases and J dropped 0 bases, with 5 bases sitting between them. Germline-derived CDR1 and CDR2 are MNHNS and SASEGT. Profiling relied on immunoSEQ multiplex PCR, and the TCRdb table lists in-frame clones only, not all of them. The repertoire holds tens of thousands of clones, with about 80% as singletons. This receptor was identified in a woman in her forties or fifties with glioma. J is TRBJ2-5 and V is TRBV6-1, with unresolved D. The material was PBMCs, obtained from a glioma patient treated with radiotherapy, temozolomide or both. The CDR3 bases are TGTGCCAGCAGTGAAGCTGGGTACCAAGAGACCCAGTACTTC. Amino acid sequence: CASSEAGYQETQYF.